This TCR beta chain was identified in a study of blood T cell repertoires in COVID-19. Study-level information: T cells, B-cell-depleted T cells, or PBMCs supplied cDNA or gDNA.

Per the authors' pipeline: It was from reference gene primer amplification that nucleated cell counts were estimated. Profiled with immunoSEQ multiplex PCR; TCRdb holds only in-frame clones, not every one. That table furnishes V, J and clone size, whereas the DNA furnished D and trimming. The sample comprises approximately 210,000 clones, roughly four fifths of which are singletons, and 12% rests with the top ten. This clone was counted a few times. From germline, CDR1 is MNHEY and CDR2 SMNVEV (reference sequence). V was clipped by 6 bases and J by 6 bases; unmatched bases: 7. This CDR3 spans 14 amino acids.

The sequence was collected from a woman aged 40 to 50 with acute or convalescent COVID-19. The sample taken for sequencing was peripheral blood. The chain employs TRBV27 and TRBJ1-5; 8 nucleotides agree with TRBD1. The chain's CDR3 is CASRWTGNGQPQHF. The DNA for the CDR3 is TGTGCCAGCAGGTGGACAGGGAACGGTCAGCCCCAGCATTTT.